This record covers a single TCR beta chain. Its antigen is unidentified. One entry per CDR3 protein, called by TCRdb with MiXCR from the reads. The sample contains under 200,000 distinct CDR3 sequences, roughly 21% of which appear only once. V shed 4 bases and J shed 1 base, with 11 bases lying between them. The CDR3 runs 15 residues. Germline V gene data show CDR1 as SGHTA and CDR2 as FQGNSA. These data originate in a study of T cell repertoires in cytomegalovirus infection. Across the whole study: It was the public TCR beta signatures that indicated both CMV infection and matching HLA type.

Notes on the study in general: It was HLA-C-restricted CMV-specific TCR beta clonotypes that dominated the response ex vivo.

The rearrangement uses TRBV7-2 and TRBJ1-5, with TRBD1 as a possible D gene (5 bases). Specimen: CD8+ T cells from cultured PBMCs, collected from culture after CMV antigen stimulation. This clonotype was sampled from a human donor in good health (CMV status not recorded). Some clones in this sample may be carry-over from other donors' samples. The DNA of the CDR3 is TGTGCCAGCAGCTCAACAGGAGCAAGCAATCAGCCCCAGCATTTT. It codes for CASSSTGASNQPQHF.